These T cell receptor beta chains were read from a single sample in a study of T cell responses to AZD1222 COVID-19 vaccine. Data came from immunoSEQ multiplex PCR; TCRdb stores just in-frame clones and leaves some out. The sample lists 140,000 or so clones; roughly nine tenths were seen once. The starting material was peripheral blood, obtained 28 days after the second dose of the MenACWY control vaccine. These receptor sequences come from an adult who received the MenACWY meningococcal vaccine as a control. CDR3s include the opening cysteine and the closing phenylalanine or tryptophan. D genes are given only for firm matches. For some rows the clone size is stated as once, few or many, or as a class when expanded; others skip it.

TRBJ2-5 | once | TRBD2 | TRBV2 | CASSKGLAGLETQYF | TGTGCCAGCAGTAAGGGACTAGCGGGGTTGGAGACCCAGTACTTC
TRBJ2-7 | - | TRBD1 | TRBV6-5 | CASSKRGDRADEQYF | TGTGCCAGCAGCAAGAGGGGGGACAGGGCGGACGAGCAGTACTTC
TRBJ1-2 | - | - | TRBV20-1 | CSASLLSSDSLTTNYGYTF | TGCAGTGCTAGTTTGTTGTCATCGGACTCCTTAACTACTAACTATGGCTACACCTTC
TRBJ1-1 | - | - | TRBV19 | CASSVRGGYTEAFF | TGTGCCAGTAGTGTAAGGGGTGGTTACACTGAAGCTTTCTTT
TRBJ2-4 | - | - | TRBV7-2 | CASSSTGSKNIQYF | TGTGCCAGCAGCTCAACCGGGTCCAAAAACATTCAGTACTTC
TRBJ1-1 | - | TRBD1 | TRBV5-1 | CASSELQGAEAFF | TGCGCCAGCAGCGAATTACAGGGGGCTGAAGCTTTCTTT
TRBJ2-1 | - | TRBD2 | TRBV6-2/TRBV6-3 | CASSYRKGLAGTHYNEQFF | TGTGCCAGCAGTTACCGAAAGGGACTAGCGGGAACCCATTACAATGAGCAGTTCTTC
TRBJ1-4 | - | - | TRBV19 | CASRGRATNEKLFF | TGTGCCAGTAGAGGACGGGCAACTAATGAAAAACTGTTTTTT
TRBJ1-4 | - | - | TRBV5-8 | CASSMGREPEKLFF | TGTGCCAGCAGCATGGGCAGGGAACCCGAAAAACTGTTTTTT
TRBJ1-6 | - | - | TRBV3-1/TRBV3-2 | CASSQGSGIDSPLHF | TGTGCCAGCAGCCAAGGTTCAGGGATTGATTCACCCCTCCACTTT
TRBJ1-1 | - | - | TRBV7-2 | CASRRQGQGITEAFF | TGTGCCAGCAGGCGGCAGGGGCAGGGGATCACTGAAGCTTTCTTT
TRBJ1-4 | - | - | TRBV7-9 | CALGEGTNEKLFF | TGTGCCTTAGGCGAGGGCACTAATGAAAAACTGTTTTTT
TRBJ1-5 | once | - | TRBV28 | CASTHGHDSRGHF | TGTGCCAGCACTCATGGGCATGACAGTCGGGGGCATTTT
TRBJ2-7 | - | - | TRBV7-2 | CASSPAFAGSTPFGEQYF | TGTGCCAGCAGCCCGGCCTTCGCAGGGTCCACTCCTTTCGGCGAGCAGTACTTC
TRBJ2-7 | - | TRBD1 | TRBV7-2 | CASSLVAGTGEHEQYF | TGTGCCAGCAGCTTAGTGGCCGGGACAGGGGAACACGAGCAGTACTTC
TRBJ1-4 | - | TRBD1 | TRBV29-1 | CSVSGPGQTNEKLFF | TGCAGCGTATCCGGGCCGGGACAGACTAATGAAAAACTGTTTTTT
TRBJ1-4 | - | - | TRBV29-1 | CSVRDTGEKLFF | TGCAGCGTCCGGGACACAGGTGAAAAACTGTTTTTT
TRBJ2-3 | - | - | TRBV3-1/TRBV3-2 | CASSQVSDTQYF | TGTGCCAGCAGCCAAGTTTCAGATACGCAGTATTTT
TRBJ1-5 | - | TRBD1 | TRBV19 | CASSDRTGFNNQPQHF | TGTGCCAGTAGTGACCGGACAGGGTTCAACAATCAGCCCCAGCATTTT
TRBJ2-5 | - | TRBD2 | TRBV9 | CASSEAGGPLETQYF | TGTGCCAGCAGCGAGGCGGGAGGGCCTTTGGAGACCCAGTACTTC
TRBJ2-5 | - | - | TRBV11-2 | CASSLTPDRPSQETQYF | TGTGCCAGCAGCTTAACTCCGGATCGGCCCTCCCAAGAGACCCAGTACTTC
TRBJ1-6 | - | TRBD1 | TRBV3-1/TRBV3-2 | CASSQTQGDWGNSPLHF | TGTGCCAGCAGCCAAACCCAGGGGGATTGGGGTAATTCACCCCTCCACTTT
TRBJ2-1 | - | - | TRBV19 | CASSGSYNEQFF | TGTGCCAGTAGTGGCAGTTACAATGAGCAGTTCTTC
TRBJ2-1 | - | TRBD2 | TRBV11-2 | CASSLGGLAGYNEQFF | TGTGCCAGCAGCTTAGGAGGACTAGCGGGCTACAATGAGCAGTTCTTC
TRBJ1-5 | - | - | TRBV7-2 | CASSLAVDRSNQPQHF | TGTGCCAGCAGCTTAGCAGTTGACAGGAGCAATCAGCCCCAGCATTTT
TRBJ1-5 | - | TRBD1 | TRBV28 | CASRPDRNNQPQHF | TGTGCCAGCAGGCCGGACAGGAACAATCAGCCCCAGCATTTT
TRBJ1-6 | - | - | TRBV3-1/TRBV3-2 | CASSQDTGYNSPLHF | TGTGCCAGCAGCCAGGACACAGGGTATAATTCACCCCTCCACTTT
TRBJ2-1 | - | - | TRBV7-9 | CASSSGDPTGLYNEQFF | TGTGCCAGCAGCTCGGGGGACCCGACAGGGCTCTACAATGAGCAGTTCTTC
TRBJ1-3 | once | TRBD1 | TRBV18 | CASSPQWTGHGNTIYF | TGTGCCAGCTCACCCCAATGGACAGGGCATGGAAACACCATATATTTT
TRBJ1-1 | - | - | TRBV2 | CASSEAGIGLGNTEAFF | TGTGCCAGCAGTGAAGCTGGGATTGGGCTGGGGAACACTGAAGCTTTCTTT
TRBJ1-4 | - | - | TRBV29-1 | CSAARRSNEKLFF | TGCAGCGCGGCTAGGAGATCTAATGAAAAACTGTTTTTT
TRBJ2-4 | - | - | TRBV2 | CASTFLVRDIQYF | TGTGCCAGCACCTTTTTAGTACGGGACATTCAGTACTTC
TRBJ2-2 | - | - | TRBV27 | CASSLYLGGLGAKTGELFF | TGTGCCAGCAGTTTATATTTAGGAGGGTTGGGAGCTAAAACCGGGGAGCTGTTTTTT
TRBJ2-7 | - | - | TRBV5-1 | CASSCPLTQTYEQYF | TGCGCCAGCAGTTGTCCCTTGACACAAACCTACGAGCAGTACTTC
TRBJ2-7 | - | - | TRBV9 | CASSVEIRGEQYF | TGTGCCAGCAGCGTAGAGATCCGGGGAGAGCAGTACTTC
TRBJ2-1 | - | - | TRBV11-3 | CASSLEATGDEQFF | TGTGCCAGCAGCTTAGAGGCAACTGGGGATGAGCAGTTCTTC
TRBJ2-7 | - | TRBD1 | TRBV12-3/TRBV12-4 | CASSHRGTYEQYF | TGTGCCAGCAGCCACAGGGGTACCTACGAGCAGTACTTC
TRBJ2-7 | - | TRBD2 | TRBV28 | CASISSLAGLTGEQYF | TGTGCCAGCATATCATCACTAGCGGGTCTTACGGGCGAGCAGTACTTC
TRBJ1-6 | - | TRBD1 | TRBV28 | CATQGPSSYNSPLHF | TGTGCCACACAGGGGCCTAGCTCCTATAATTCACCCCTCCACTTT
TRBJ2-4 | - | - | TRBV27 | CASKGVAKNIQYF | TGTGCCAGCAAGGGTGTAGCCAAAAACATTCAGTACTTC
TRBJ1-2 | - | TRBD1 | TRBV7-2 | CASSFAGTGATNYGYTF | TGTGCCAGCAGCTTCGCTGGGACAGGGGCCACTAACTATGGCTACACCTTC
TRBJ1-6 | - | - | TRBV5-1 | CASSPRPERNSPLHF | TGCGCCAGCAGCCCCCGGCCAGAGAGGAATTCACCCCTCCACTTT
TRBJ1-1 | - | - | TRBV6-2/TRBV6-3 | CASSSGWGAVTEAFF | TGTGCCAGCAGTTCGGGATGGGGGGCGGTCACTGAAGCTTTCTTT
TRBJ1-5 | - | TRBD1 | TRBV5-1 | CASSAGTGRSMNSNQPQHF | TGCGCCAGCAGCGCCGGGACAGGGCGGTCAATGAATAGCAATCAGCCCCAGCATTTT
TRBJ1-6 | - | - | TRBV25-1 | CASSEGRGAGNSPLHF | TGTGCCAGCAGTGAAGGAAGGGGAGCCGGTAATTCACCCCTCCACTTT
TRBJ1-1 | - | - | TRBV18 | CASSPWSNTEAFF | TGTGCCAGCTCACCATGGAGTAACACTGAAGCTTTCTTT
TRBJ2-5 | - | TRBD2 | TRBV20-1 | CSASRLAGGKETQYF | TGCAGTGCTAGTAGACTAGCGGGAGGGAAAGAGACCCAGTACTTC
TRBJ1-2 | - | - | TRBV7-9 | CASSFLSEVLGGYTF | TGTGCCAGCAGCTTTCTCTCGGAGGTACTGGGAGGCTACACCTTC
TRBJ2-3 | - | TRBD2 | TRBV6-2/TRBV6-3 | CASSSSGSPDTQYF | TGTGCCAGCAGTTCCAGCGGGAGCCCAGATACGCAGTATTTT
TRBJ2-2 | once | TRBD2 | TRBV7-2 | CASSPGLGAGELFF | TGTGCCAGCAGCCCGGGACTAGGGGCCGGGGAGCTGTTTTTT
TRBJ2-3 | once | TRBD2 | TRBV9 | CASSVSRGGTDTQYF | TGTGCCAGCAGCGTCTCGCGGGGGGGCACAGATACGCAGTATTTT
TRBJ2-1 | medium-sized | - | TRBV27 | CASSLSPAGPPYNEQFF | TGTGCCAGCAGTTTGAGCCCAGCGGGTCCACCTTACAATGAGCAGTTCTTC
TRBJ2-2 | - | - | TRBV7-2 | CASSIKGTPGELFF | TGTGCCAGCAGCATAAAAGGGACACCCGGGGAGCTGTTTTTT
TRBJ2-4 | - | - | TRBV19 | CASSIEGALAKNIQYF | TGTGCCAGTAGTATAGAGGGGGCTCTAGCCAAAAACATTCAGTACTTC
TRBJ1-6 | once | - | TRBV19 | CASSKQGAPNSPLHF | TGTGCCAGCTCGAAACAGGGTGCTCCTAATTCACCCCTCCACTTT
TRBJ2-5 | - | - | TRBV7-3 | CASSALGGRGETQYF | TGTGCCAGCAGCGCCCTTGGGGGCCGGGGGGAGACCCAGTACTTC
TRBJ2-1 | - | TRBD2 | TRBV19 | CASTSTSGSSYNEQFF | TGTGCCAGTACCTCGACTAGCGGGAGCTCCTACAATGAGCAGTTCTTC
TRBJ2-1 | - | TRBD2 | TRBV28 | CASSNGLAGTNEQFF | TGTGCCAGCAGCAACGGACTAGCGGGTACCAATGAGCAGTTCTTC
TRBJ2-5 | once | - | TRBV7-9 | CASSLVGGVQETQYF | TGTGCCAGCAGCTTAGTCGGTGGAGTACAAGAGACCCAGTACTTC
TRBJ1-1 | - | - | TRBV29-1 | CSVGKNTEAFF | TGCAGCGTTGGCAAAAACACTGAAGCTTTCTTT